This T cell receptor beta chain was sequenced during a study of blood T cell repertoires in COVID-19. Per the authors' pipeline: Estimated nucleated cell counts came from reference gene primer amplification. The method was immunoSEQ multiplex PCR; TCRdb's version includes in-frame clones alone and lacks a portion of them. The V and J calls and clone size come from that table; D and trimming were worked out from the DNA. Of roughly 120,000 clones in the sample, about 85% were seen once. Per germline, CDR1 LGHNA and CDR2 YSLEER. V lost 1 base and J lost 9, with 13 bases in between. The CDR3 sequence is 13 residues long.

This clonotype originated in a man aged 80 or over with acute or convalescent COVID-19. The gene calls are TRBV4-3 and TRBJ2-7, with D possibly being TRBD2 (5 bases). The sample comprised peripheral blood. As DNA, the CDR3 is TGCGCCAGCAGCCAAGTTACGGGGTTCTGGCAGTACTTC. It specifies CASSQVTGFWQYF.